This TCR beta chain was obtained from a study of cytomegalovirus exposure and HLA in healthy donors. Profiled with immunoSEQ multiplex PCR; TCRdb holds only in-frame clones, not every one. This sample yields fewer than 150,000 clones, of which 70% to 90% are seen a single time; 7.5% to 8.5% belongs to the top ten. V was trimmed by 6 bases and J by 6 bases, leaving 15 bases between them. CDR1 MNHNS and CDR2 SASEGT come from the germline V gene. This CDR3 spans 14 amino acids. The receptor was isolated from a woman between 18 and 29 years old in good health and CMV-seropositive. The chain combines TRBV6-1 with TRBJ1-5; D unresolved. Material: PBMCs. CDR3 DNA sequence: TGTGCCAGCAGCCACCCGGGCGGGAGTCAGCCCCAGCATTTT. This encodes CASSHPGGSQPQHF.